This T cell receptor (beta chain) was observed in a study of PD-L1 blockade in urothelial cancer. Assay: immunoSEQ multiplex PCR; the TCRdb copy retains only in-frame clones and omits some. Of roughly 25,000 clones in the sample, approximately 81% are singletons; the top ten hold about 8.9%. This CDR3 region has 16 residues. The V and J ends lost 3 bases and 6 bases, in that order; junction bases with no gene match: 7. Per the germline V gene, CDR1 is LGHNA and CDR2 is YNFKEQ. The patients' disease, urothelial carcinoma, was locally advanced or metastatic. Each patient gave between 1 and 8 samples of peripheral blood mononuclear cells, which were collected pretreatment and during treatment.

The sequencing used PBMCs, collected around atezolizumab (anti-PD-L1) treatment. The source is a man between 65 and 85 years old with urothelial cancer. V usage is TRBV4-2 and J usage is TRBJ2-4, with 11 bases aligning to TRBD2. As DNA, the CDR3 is TGTGCCAGCAGCCACGGCTCAACTAGCGGGAGAAACATTCAGTACTTC. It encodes CASSHGSTSGRNIQYF.